This T cell receptor beta chain came from a study of blood T cell repertoires in COVID-19. Whole-study context: From the United States, Italy and Spain came samples of acute and convalescent COVID-19.

Trimming pared 5 bases from V and 0 bases from J, leaving 17 bases between. The CDR3 has 17 residues. Per the germline V gene, CDR1 is MNHNY and CDR2 is SVGAGI (reference sequence). As processed by the authors: Reference gene primers were amplified, and this amplification served to estimate nucleated cell counts. The table came from immunoSEQ multiplex PCR; TCRdb's copy has only in-frame clones and leaves some out. D and trimming were read from the DNA, whereas the V and J calls and clone size are those reported in that table. The sample yields roughly 87,000 clones, approximately 85% seen once. The sequence was obtained from an elderly woman with COVID-19, enrolled during active disease. Sequenced input: peripheral blood. The chain links TRBV6-6 to TRBJ1-5; D unclear. The CDR3 protein is CASSPRVGSYSNQPQHF. CDR3 sequence (DNA): TGTGCCAGCAGTCCTCGAGTCGGGTCTTATAGCAATCAGCCCCAGCATTTT.